Below, one T cell receptor (beta chain) is given with its context. The antigen remains unidentified. The V end was cut by 0 bases, the J end by 0 bases, with 6 bases between. The CDR3 is made up of 14 amino acids. The germline CDR1 and CDR2 sequences are SGHNT and YYREEE (reference sequence). The data were taken from a study of shared clonotypes between healthy human individuals. Findings and caveats of the study: Relative to their counterparts shared across all four donors, non-shared clonotypes exhibited diminished generation probabilities.

Sequencing was performed with immunoSEQ multiplex PCR; in TCRdb, only in-frame clones are kept and a portion is missing. The top ten clones hold about 0.89% of a sample with around 1.1 million clones, 70% to 80% of them seen once. Both subsets, CD45RA+ naive and CD45RA-negative memory, were split from the CD4+ cells. The receptor's source is a man aged 18 to 29 in good health. Some clones in this sample may be carry-over from other donors' samples. The chain combines TRBV5-4 with TRBJ2-5, with D possibly TRBD2 on 5 matching bases. Sequencing was done on a sample of memory CD4+ T cells from PBMCs. The sample's subset: CD45RA-negative fraction. The CDR3 coding sequence is TGTGCCAGCAGCTTGGAGGACTACCAAGAGACCCAGTACTTC. The encoded protein is CASSLEDYQETQYF.